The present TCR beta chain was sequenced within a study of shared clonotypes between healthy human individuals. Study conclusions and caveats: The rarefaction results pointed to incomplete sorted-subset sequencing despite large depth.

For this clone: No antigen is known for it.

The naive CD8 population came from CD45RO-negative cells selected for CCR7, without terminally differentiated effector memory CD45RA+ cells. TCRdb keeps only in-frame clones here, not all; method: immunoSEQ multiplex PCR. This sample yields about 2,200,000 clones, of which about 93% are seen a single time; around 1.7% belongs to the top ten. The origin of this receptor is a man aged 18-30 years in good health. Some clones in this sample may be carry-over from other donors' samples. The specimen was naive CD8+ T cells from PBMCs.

The CDR3 loop reads CASSASQSYNQPQHF. DNA of the CDR3: TGTGCCAGCAGTGCTAGTCAGAGCTACAATCAGCCCCAGCATTTT. V is TRBV2 and J is TRBJ1-5; D uncertain. The CDR3 spans 15 residues. Deletions cut 4 bases from V and 3 bases from J, with 13 bases between. Per germline, CDR1 SNHLY and CDR2 FYNNEI.